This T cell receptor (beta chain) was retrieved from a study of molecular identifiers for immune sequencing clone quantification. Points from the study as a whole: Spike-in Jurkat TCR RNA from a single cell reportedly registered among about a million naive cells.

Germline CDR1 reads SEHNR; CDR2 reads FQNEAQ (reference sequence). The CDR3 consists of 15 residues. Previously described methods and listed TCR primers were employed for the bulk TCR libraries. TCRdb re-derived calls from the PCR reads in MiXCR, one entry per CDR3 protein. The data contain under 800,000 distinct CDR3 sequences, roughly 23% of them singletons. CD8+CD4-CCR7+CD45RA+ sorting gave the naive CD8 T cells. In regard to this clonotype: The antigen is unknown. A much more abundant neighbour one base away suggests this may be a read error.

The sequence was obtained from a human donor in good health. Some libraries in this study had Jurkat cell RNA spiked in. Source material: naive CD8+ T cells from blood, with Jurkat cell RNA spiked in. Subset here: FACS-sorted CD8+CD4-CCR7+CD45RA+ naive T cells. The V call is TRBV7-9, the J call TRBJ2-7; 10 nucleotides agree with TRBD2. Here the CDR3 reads CASSASSGGLYGQYF. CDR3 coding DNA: TGTGCCAGCAGCGCCTCTAGCGGGGGCCTCTACGGGCAGTACTTC.